Reported below is one TCR beta chain. What it recognizes is unknown. Through a sample-barcoded 5' primer and a J-beta primer mix, a second PCR was run for roughly 7 to 11 cycles. One entry per CDR3 protein, called by TCRdb with MiXCR from the 5' RACE reads. The data show about 1,500,000 distinct CDR3 sequences, 35% to 45% seen once. The sample comes from a study of blood T cells in healthy people across ages. Study findings and constraints: Samples with more naive T cells showed higher observed beta diversity. TCR beta diversity, measured per million T cells, fell in a roughly linear way with age.

This CDR3 is built from 17 residues. CDR1 is SGHRS, CDR2 YFSETQ, per germline. Donors were healthy Caucasian individuals from Russia aged roughly 6 to 90. Every sample yielded at least 6 million isolated PBMCs. The V and J genes are TRBV5-1 and TRBJ2-1; tentatively, D is TRBD1 or TRBD2 (5 bases each). The DNA end is more similar to TRBJ2-7, so the J call may be wrong. This receptor was obtained from a woman between 18 and 30 years old in good health. The sample taken for sequencing was blood. CDR3 sequence: CASSSQLRGAGINEQYF. CDR3 nucleotides: TGCGCCAGCAGCTCGCAACTAAGGGGAGCCGGCATCAATGAGCAGTACTTC.